These 20 T cell receptor beta chains were all obtained from the same sample, sequenced in a study of T-cell reconstitution after alpha-beta-depleted transplantation in children. Preparation of the TCRbeta library used unique molecular identifiers. Using its own MiXCR run on the PCR reads, TCRdb lists one record per CDR3 protein. The sample records 700,000 to 850,000 distinct CDR3 sequences, around 17% being singletons. Sequenced here: PBMCs, mostly from graft donor cells, sampled 360 days after TCRalphabeta/CD19-depleted stem cell transplant. The receptors stem from a male patient between 5 and 17 years old who had a stem cell transplant for acute lymphoblastic leukemia, so the T cells may come from the graft donor.

This rearrangement joins TRBV12-5 to TRBJ1-1, with 8 bases lining up with TRBD1. Germline V gene lookup returns CDR1 LGHNT and CDR2 FRNRAP. There are 17 residues in the CDR3. After removal of 0 bases from V and 4 bases from J, the junction contained 10 bases not matched to a gene. This CDR3 is CASGLVRQGARSTEAFF. The DNA for the CDR3 is TGTGCTAGTGGTTTGGTACGCCAGGGGGCGAGGAGCACTGAAGCTTTCTTT.

This clonotype has just a few counts. The CDR3 reads CASSFYRGPNNYGYTF. The CDR3 region has the DNA TGTGCCAGCAGTTTTTACAGGGGCCCGAATAACTATGGCTACACCTTC. The chain joins TRBV27 to TRBJ1-2, with 7 bases aligning to TRBD1. Germline loops: CDR1 MNHEY, CDR2 SMNVEV (reference sequence). The CDR3 totals 16 residues. The J segment lost 1 base and the V segment lost 3 bases, leaving 8 bases of the junction unmatched.

V gene TRBV4-1 combines with J gene TRBJ2-5, with D tentatively TRBD1 (6 bases). V gave up 3 bases and J gave up 7 bases, with 21 bases separating them. The length of the CDR3 is 16 residues. The germline CDR1 and CDR2 sequences are MGHRA and YSYEKL. CDR3 sequence: CASSHVKQGVGATQYF. In nucleotides, the CDR3 is TGCGCCAGCAGCCACGTAAAACAGGGAGTAGGTGCGACCCAGTACTTC.

The V and J genes are TRBV5-1 and TRBJ1-1; the D is unclear. V was trimmed by 2 bases and J by 1 base, leaving 9 bases between them. CDR1 is SGHRS, CDR2 YFSETQ, per germline. The CDR3 contains 14 residues. For the CDR3, the DNA is TGCGCCAGCAGCTTCGGACCGACGAACACTGAAGCTTTCTTT. Protein product: CASSFGPTNTEAFF.

The table lists this clonotype with a few counts. This chain links TRBV4-1 with TRBJ2-7; the D gene could be TRBD1 or TRBD2 (5 bases each). The V gene lost 2 bases and the J gene lost 2 bases, with 10 bases spanning the gap. Germline-derived CDR1 and CDR2 are MGHRA and YSYEKL. This CDR3 is built from 14 residues. CDR3 sequence (DNA): TGCGCCAGCAGCCAACTCCAGGGAGCCTACGAGCAGTACTTC. It specifies CASSQLQGAYEQYF.

The table lists this clonotype with a few counts. The rearrangement links TRBV4-1 to TRBJ2-1; maybe TRBD2 (5 bases). The length of the CDR3 is 15 residues. V was pared by 2 bases and J by 2 bases, with 10 bases between. Per the germline V gene, CDR1 is MGHRA and CDR2 is YSYEKL. DNA for the CDR3: TGCGCCAGCAGCCAATTGGGTAGCGCCTACAATGAGCAGTTCTTC. Translated, it gives CASSQLGSAYNEQFF.

V is TRBV2 and J is TRBJ1-2; 8 bases agree with TRBD1. This CDR3 has 13 residues. In germline, CDR1 is SNHLY, CDR2 FYNNEI. V was clipped by 4 bases and J by 7 bases; unmatched bases: 5. This CDR3 reads CASSAGTGFGYTF. The CDR3 nucleotides are TGTGCCAGCAGTGCCGGGACAGGCTTTGGCTACACCTTC.

This clonotype was observed a handful of times. This chain uses TRBV20-1 with TRBJ1-1; 7 nucleotides match TRBD1. The CDR3 runs to 14 residues. Trimming removed 3 bases from V and 2 bases from J; junction bases left unmatched: 6. CDR1 is DFQATT, CDR2 SNEGSKA, per germline (reference sequence). The chain's CDR3 is CSARRDSINTEAFF. The CDR3, as DNA: TGCAGTGCTAGGAGGGACAGTATAAACACTGAAGCTTTCTTT.

The sample holds a few counts of this clonotype. The chain couples TRBV7-3 to TRBJ2-3; 10 bases fit TRBD2. CDR3 length: 16 residues. V shed 2 bases, J shed 9 bases, and the junction held 11 bases outside the gene matches. Germline V lookup: CDR1 SGHTA, CDR2 FQGTGA. CDR3 region: CASSLSGTSDMGTQYF. As DNA, the CDR3 is TGTGCCAGCAGCTTATCCGGGACTAGCGACATGGGGACGCAGTATTTT.

The chain carries TRBV15 and TRBJ2-7; 9 nucleotides match TRBD2. This CDR3 is built from 15 residues. Per the germline V gene, CDR1 is LNHNV and CDR2 is YYDKDF (reference sequence). V lost 3 bases, J lost 0 bases, and 3 bases stayed unmatched. CDR3 DNA: TGTGCCACCAGCAGCCTTAGCGGGAGCTCCTACGAGCAGTACTTC. Translating it yields CATSSLSGSSYEQYF.

This clonotype was seen only a few times. The CDR3 here is CSARETTGVSGANVLTF. The CDR3 coding sequence is TGCAGTGCTAGAGAAACAACAGGGGTCTCTGGGGCCAACGTCCTGACTTTC. This chain uses TRBV20-1 with TRBJ2-6; 7 positions match TRBD1. The CDR3 is 17 amino acids. Germline V lookup: CDR1 DFQATT, CDR2 SNEGSKA (reference sequence). Trimming at V came to 0 bases and at J to 0 bases, leaving 5 bases not matched to a gene.

V is TRBV7-3 and J is TRBJ2-7; D may be TRBD2 (6 bases). This CDR3 spans 15 amino acids. The V end was cut by 1 base, the J end by 2 bases, with 12 bases between. CDR1 is SGHTA, CDR2 FQGTGA, per germline. CDR3 sequence (DNA): TGTGCCAGCAGCTTAAAGAAGCGGGCTCCCTACGAGCAGTACTTC. Residues: CASSLKKRAPYEQYF. Combining the CDR3 with reference TRBV7-3 and TRBJ2-7 gives the whole variable domain GAGVSQTPSNKVTEKGKYVELRCDPISGHTALYWYRQSLGQGPEFLIYFQGTGAADDSGLPNDRFFAVRPEGSVSTLKIQRTERGDSAVYLCASSLKKRAPYEQYFGPGTRLTVT.

J is TRBJ2-3 and V is TRBV18, with D unclear. The CDR3 totals 15 residues. The germline CDR1 and CDR2 sequences are KGHSH and LQKENI. Trimming left V 2 bases short and J 3 bases short, with 12 bases between. CDR3 protein: CASSPSPTYTDTQYF. The CDR3 nucleotides are TGTGCCAGCTCACCATCGCCGACATATACAGATACGCAGTATTTT. The variable domain in full, with the rest retrieved from reference TRBV18 and TRBJ2-3, is NAGVMQNPRHLVRRRGQEARLRCSPMKGHSHVYWYRQLPEEGLKFMVYLQKENIIDESGMPKERFSAEFPKEGPSILRIQQVVRGDSAAYFCASSPSPTYTDTQYFGPGTRLTVL.

This clonotype was picked up many times. V is TRBV6-6 and J is TRBJ2-2; no definite D call. CDR3 size: 12 residues. The germline V gene encodes CDR1 MNHNY and CDR2 SVGAGI (reference sequence). Deletions cut 8 bases from V and 8 bases from J, with 12 bases between. CDR3 DNA: TGTGCCAGCGGACGGCGACGGGGGGAGCTGTTTTTT. As protein: CASGRRRGELFF.

This clonotype was detected many times. The junction departs from the called germline gene at one end, perhaps through a read error. This chain joins TRBV5-1 and TRBJ2-4; 10 positions match TRBD2. This CDR3 contains 16 residues. Germline V CDR1 and CDR2: SGHRS, YFSETQ. CDR3 loop: CASSLAGGLAKNIQYF. The CDR3 bases are TGTGCCAGCAGCTTAGCGGGGGGTCTAGCCAAAAACATTCAGTACTTC.

Only a few counts were recorded for this clonotype. J is TRBJ2-1 and V is TRBV5-1; 10 bases align to TRBD1. Germline values: CDR1 SGHRS, CDR2 YFSETQ. This CDR3 spans 15 amino acids. Trimming took 0 bases from V and 9 from J; bases not matched to a gene: 6. As DNA, the CDR3 is TGCGCCAGCAGCTTGGACGGACAGGGGGATTCTGAGCAGTTCTTC. Translation: CASSLDGQGDSEQFF.

This clonotype was seen more than once but under ten times. The rearrangement links TRBV10-3 to TRBJ2-1; 8 bases agree with TRBD1. Germline trimming cut 7 bases from V and 4 bases from J; bases unmatched to any gene: 6. The germline V gene encodes CDR1 ENHRY and CDR2 SYGVKD. The CDR3 is made up of 14 amino acids. The CDR3 loop is CAITRTGIYNEQFF. The CDR3, as DNA: TGTGCCATCACCCGGACAGGGATTTACAATGAGCAGTTCTTC.

The rearrangement joins TRBV13 to TRBJ2-5; D not certain. CDR3 length: 14 amino acids. CDR1 and CDR2 from the germline V gene are PRHDT and FYEKMQ (reference sequence). The V gene lost 5 bases and the J gene lost 2 bases, with 12 bases spanning the gap. The CDR3, as DNA: TGTGCCAGCAGCCTGTACTCGGATCAAGAGACCCAGTACTTC. It codes for CASSLYSDQETQYF.

This chain joins TRBV10-3 and TRBJ2-3, with a tentative D call TRBD1 (5 bases). The CDR3 covers 16 residues. The germline V gene encodes CDR1 ENHRY and CDR2 SYGVKD. V lost 6 bases to trimming and J lost 3 bases, with 19 bases between them. CDR3 loop: CAISPSAKGITDTQYF. In DNA form, the CDR3 reads TGTGCCATCAGCCCATCGGCGAAGGGGATAACAGATACGCAGTATTTT.

This chain connects TRBV6-5 to TRBJ2-3; D is unresolved. With 0 bases removed from V and 0 bases from J, the gap between germline ends came to 7 bases. The germline CDR1 and CDR2 sequences are MNHEY and SVGAGI. The CDR3 loop spans 15 amino acids. The CDR3 DNA reads as TGTGCCAGCAGTTACTCAAGAACTAGCACAGATACGCAGTATTTT. It yields the protein CASSYSRTSTDTQYF.